The 18 T cell receptor beta chains listed next were all sequenced from one sample in a study of blood T cells in healthy people across ages. Primers used in a second PCR of roughly 7 to 12 cycles were a sample-barcoded 5' primer and a J-beta primer mix. In TCRdb, the 5' RACE reads were re-called with MiXCR into one record per CDR3 protein. Of about 1.5 million distinct CDR3 sequences in the sample, about 45% were seen once. The sample consisted of blood. Source of these receptors: a woman between 18 and 29 years old in good health.

Points on this clonotype: Just one base apart from a much larger clone, this may be a read error. The rearrangement uses TRBV27 and TRBJ2-6; D is uncertain. CDR3 size: 14 residues. Germline V gene lookup returns CDR1 MNHEY and CDR2 SMNVEV (reference sequence). The V end was cut by 7 bases, the J end by 0 bases, with 7 bases between. The CDR3: CASIFNSGANVLTF. DNA for the CDR3: TGTGCCAGCATTTTTAACTCTGGGGCCAACGTCCTGACTTTC.

The chain links TRBV2 to TRBJ1-5; the D is unclear. Germline assignment: CDR1 SNHLY and CDR2 FYNNEI. V was pared by 4 bases and J by 4 bases, with 14 bases between. The CDR3 sequence is 15 residues long. CDR3 nucleotides: TGTGCCAGCAGTGTGGGGTTGACAACGAATCAGCCCCAGCATTTT. Translated, it gives CASSVGLTTNQPQHF.

The V gene is TRBV5-1, the J gene TRBJ2-6; 14 bases fit TRBD2. V lost 4 bases, J lost 0 bases, and 6 bases stayed unmatched. The CDR3 contains 19 residues. In germline, CDR1 is SGHRS, CDR2 YFSETQ. The CDR3 DNA reads TGCGCCAGCAGCGTTGGGACTAGCGGGAGCCTCTCTGGGGCCAACGTCCTGACTTTC. Translation gives CASSVGTSGSLSGANVLTF.

The chain has TRBV19 and TRBJ1-1; possible D gene TRBD1, 5 bases. Germline loops: CDR1 LNHDA, CDR2 SQIVND (reference sequence). V was trimmed by 5 bases and J by 1 base, leaving 14 bases between them. CDR3 length equals 15 residues. The DNA for the CDR3 is TGTGCCAGTAGTGCTTCGGGACGGCAGAACACTGAAGCTTTCTTT. It yields the protein CASSASGRQNTEAFF.

This sequence joins TRBV12-3 or TRBV12-4 and TRBJ2-7; the match to TRBD2 covers 7 bases. With 7 bases clipped from V and 4 bases from J, the junction kept 13 bases outside the gene matches. The CDR3 has 15 residues. Here the CDR3 reads CASTRGIGGWYEQYF. In nucleotides, the CDR3 is TGTGCCAGCACCCGAGGGATCGGGGGGTGGTACGAGCAGTACTTC.

The chain couples TRBV14 to TRBJ2-5, with D perhaps TRBD1 (5 bases). The CDR3 loop spans 13 amino acids. V lost 6 bases to trimming and J lost 2 bases, with 10 bases between them. CDR1 and CDR2 from the germline V gene are SGHDN and FVKESK. CDR3 DNA: TGTGCCAGCAGACAGGAGCTGCAAGAGACCCAGTACTTC. Translation: CASRQELQETQYF.

This clonotype turned up a few times. This sequence joins TRBV29-1 and TRBJ2-1, with 9 bases aligning to TRBD1. Germline-derived CDR1 and CDR2 are SQVTM and ANQGSEA. The CDR3 contains 13 residues. J lost 4 bases, V lost 7 bases, and 5 bases had no gene match. The CDR3, as DNA: TGCAGCGCAGGACAGGGGAAGTACAATGAGCAGTTCTTC. It encodes CSAGQGKYNEQFF.

To note about this clonotype: A junction boundary mismatches the germline segment, possibly from a read error. The rearrangement links TRBV2 to TRBJ2-7; tentative D call: TRBD1 (7 bases). The J call may be in error: the DNA end matches TRBJ2-5 better. The CDR3 spans 11 residues. Germline CDR1 reads SNHLY; CDR2 reads FYNNEI. DNA of the CDR3: TGTGCCGGCAGGGGGGAACAGACCCAGTACTTC. Amino acid sequence: CAGRGEQTQYF.

The chain is built from TRBV7-9 and TRBJ2-4; D might be TRBD2 (5 bases). TRBJ2-7 matches the DNA end more closely, so the J call is doubtful. The CDR3 totals 15 residues. Germline CDR1 is SEHNR and CDR2 is FQNEAQ (reference sequence). The CDR3 is CASSLGSGGPYEQYF. The CDR3 coding sequence is TGTGCCAGCAGCTTAGGTTCAGGCGGGCCTTACGAGCAGTACTTC.

The gene calls are TRBV7-2 and TRBJ2-1, with D possibly TRBD2 on 6 matching bases. The CDR3 is 14 residues long. In germline, CDR1 is SGHTA, CDR2 FQGNSA. V gave up 5 bases and J gave up 4 bases, with 12 bases separating them. CDR3 in DNA: TGTGCCAGCAGCCGAGGGACTCGGTACAATGAGCAGTTCTTC. Translated, it gives CASSRGTRYNEQFF.

This chain uses TRBV12-3 or TRBV12-4 with TRBJ1-1; weak D call: TRBD1 (6 bases). V was pared by 2 bases and J by 1 base, with 14 bases between. CDR3 length equals 16 residues. The CDR3 nucleotides read TGTGCCAGCAGTTTAAGGGGGTCGGGGAGGAACACTGAAGCTTTCTTT. Translated, it gives CASSLRGSGRNTEAFF.

J is TRBJ2-7 and V is TRBV7-2; D is possibly TRBD2 (5 bases). V was cut by 1 base and J by 6 bases, with 13 bases left in between. Looked up from germline, CDR1 is SGHTA and CDR2 is FQGNSA. The CDR3 spans 14 residues. The CDR3 sequence is CASSLVRRELEQYF. CDR3 in DNA: TGTGCCAGCAGCTTAGTAAGACGGGAACTCGAGCAGTACTTC.

The genes are TRBV15 and TRBJ1-2; D is undetermined. Per germline, CDR1 LNHNV and CDR2 YYDKDF (reference sequence). The CDR3 spans 12 residues. V was shortened by 3 bases and J by 2 bases, with 4 bases between the two germline ends. The DNA of the CDR3 is TGTGCCACCAGCAGCGACAACTATGGCTACACCTTC. Protein: CATSSDNYGYTF.

The J gene is TRBJ2-3, the V gene TRBV15; D is undetermined. In germline, CDR1 is LNHNV, CDR2 YYDKDF (reference sequence). The CDR3 is made up of 14 amino acids. The germline V and J ends were trimmed by 3 bases and 7 bases, with 14 bases remaining between them. CDR3 sequence reads: CATSRAPEVNTQYF. The CDR3 DNA sequence: TGTGCCACCAGCAGGGCGCCAGAGGTTAATACGCAGTATTTT.

This clonotype turned up a few times. This chain uses TRBV7-2 with TRBJ2-5, with D unresolved. The DNA end favors TRBJ2-7, so the J call may be wrong. Germline V gene data show CDR1 as SGHTA and CDR2 as FQGNSA. This CDR3 is 12 amino acids long. DNA for the CDR3: TGTGCCAGCAGCTTAGCGTTGAGCGAGCAGTACTTC. Protein: CASSLALSEQYF.

The V gene is TRBV5-1, the J gene TRBJ2-7; D perhaps matches TRBD1 (5 bases). The CDR3 consists of 14 residues. Per the germline V gene, CDR1 is SGHRS and CDR2 is YFSETQ. Trimming took off 4 bases at V and 0 bases at J, with 11 bases between the two ends. The DNA for the CDR3 is TGCGCCAGCAGCCCGACAGTGACCTCCTACGAGCAGTACTTC. This codes for CASSPTVTSYEQYF.

V gene TRBV4-3 combines with J gene TRBJ1-3; weak D call: TRBD1 (6 bases). The CDR3 consists of 16 residues. CDR1 and CDR2 (germline): LGHNA, YSLEER. With 1 base removed from V and 4 bases from J, the gap between germline ends came to 14 bases. In nucleotides, the CDR3 is TGCGCCAGCAGCCAAGCTATGGGACACCTAGGAAACACCATATATTTT. This sequence encodes CASSQAMGHLGNTIYF.

A note on this clonotype: One end of the junction varies from germline; a read error may be responsible. The V call is TRBV20-1, the J call TRBJ2-1; D gene uncertain. CDR3 length equals 13 residues. CDR1 DFQATT and CDR2 SNEGSKA come from the germline V gene (reference sequence). As DNA, the CDR3 is TGCAGTGCCCGGCAGGACGGAAACAATGAGGAGTTCTTC. Its translation: CSARQDGNNEEFF.